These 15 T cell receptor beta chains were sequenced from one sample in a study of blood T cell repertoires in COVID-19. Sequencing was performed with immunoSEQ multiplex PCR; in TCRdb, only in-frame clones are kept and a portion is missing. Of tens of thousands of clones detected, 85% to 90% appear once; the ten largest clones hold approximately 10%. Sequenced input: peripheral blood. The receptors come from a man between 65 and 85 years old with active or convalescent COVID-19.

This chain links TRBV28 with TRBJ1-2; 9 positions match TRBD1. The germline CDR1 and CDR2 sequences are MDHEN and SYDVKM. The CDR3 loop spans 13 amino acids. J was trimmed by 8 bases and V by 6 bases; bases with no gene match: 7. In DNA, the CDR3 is TGTGCCAGCAGCTCGGGACAGGGAAGAGGCTACACCTTC. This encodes CASSSGQGRGYTF.

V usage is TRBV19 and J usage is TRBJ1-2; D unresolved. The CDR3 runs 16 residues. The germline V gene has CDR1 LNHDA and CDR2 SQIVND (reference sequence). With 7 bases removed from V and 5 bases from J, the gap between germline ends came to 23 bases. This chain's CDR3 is CASIAGSTATRYGYTF. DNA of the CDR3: TGTGCCAGTATAGCCGGGTCCACTGCGACCAGATATGGCTACACCTTC.

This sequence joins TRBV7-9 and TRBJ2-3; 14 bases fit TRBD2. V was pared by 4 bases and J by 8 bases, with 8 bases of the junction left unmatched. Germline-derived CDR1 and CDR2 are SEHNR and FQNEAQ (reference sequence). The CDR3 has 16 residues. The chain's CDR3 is CASSSKTSGRDLTQYF. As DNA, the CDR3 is TGTGCCAGCAGCTCCAAGACTAGCGGGAGGGATCTTACGCAGTATTTT.

This CDR3 reads CASSQSGYGDYGYTF. The CDR3 DNA reads as TGCGCCAGCAGCCAATCAGGGTACGGCGACTATGGCTACACCTTC. This rearrangement joins TRBV4-1 to TRBJ1-2; perhaps TRBD1 as D (5 bases). The V end was cut by 2 bases, the J end by 3 bases, with 13 bases between. The germline V gene has CDR1 MGHRA and CDR2 YSYEKL. The CDR3 is made up of 15 amino acids.

CDR3 amino acids: CASRLRETTEAFF. The CDR3 DNA follows: TGTGCCAGCAGATTAAGAGAAACCACTGAAGCTTTCTTT. This rearrangement joins TRBV2 to TRBJ1-1, with no clear D. There are 13 residues in the CDR3. Germline V gene lookup returns CDR1 SNHLY and CDR2 FYNNEI. V shed 6 bases and J shed 4 bases, with 12 bases lying between them.

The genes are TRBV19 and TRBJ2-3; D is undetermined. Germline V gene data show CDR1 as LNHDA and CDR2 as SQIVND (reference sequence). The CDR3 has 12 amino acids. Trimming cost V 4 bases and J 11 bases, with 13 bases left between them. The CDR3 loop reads CASSNPLGKQYF. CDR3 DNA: TGTGCCAGTAGTAACCCGCTCGGTAAGCAGTATTTT.

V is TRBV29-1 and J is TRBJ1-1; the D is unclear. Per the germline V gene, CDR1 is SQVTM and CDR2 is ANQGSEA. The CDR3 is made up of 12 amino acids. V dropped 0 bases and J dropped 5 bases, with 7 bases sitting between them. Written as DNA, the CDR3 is TGCAGCGTTGAAGATCCGGGGACTGAAGCTTTCTTT. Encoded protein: CSVEDPGTEAFF.

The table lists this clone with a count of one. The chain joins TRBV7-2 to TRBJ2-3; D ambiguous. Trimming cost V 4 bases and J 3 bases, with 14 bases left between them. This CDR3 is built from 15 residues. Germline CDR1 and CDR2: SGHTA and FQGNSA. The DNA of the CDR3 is TGTGCCAGCAGCTCGAACTATCTGGAGACAGATACGCAGTATTTT. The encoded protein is CASSSNYLETDTQYF.

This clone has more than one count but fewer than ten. The CDR3 sequence is CASSGTSGTRGSYEQYF. Here the CDR3 DNA reads TGTGCCAGCAGCGGGACTAGCGGGACCCGGGGCTCCTACGAGCAGTACTTC. This chain connects TRBV11-2 to TRBJ2-7, with 13 positions matching TRBD2. The CDR3 is made up of 17 amino acids. Germline CDR1 SGHAT, CDR2 FQNNGV. With 5 bases clipped from V and 0 bases from J, the junction kept 7 bases outside the gene matches.

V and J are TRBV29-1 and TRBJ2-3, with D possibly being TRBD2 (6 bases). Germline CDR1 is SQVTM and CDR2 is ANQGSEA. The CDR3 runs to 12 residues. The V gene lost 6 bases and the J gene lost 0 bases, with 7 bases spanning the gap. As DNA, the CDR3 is TGCAGCGTGGAGGGGAGCACAGATACGCAGTATTTT. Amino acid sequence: CSVEGSTDTQYF.

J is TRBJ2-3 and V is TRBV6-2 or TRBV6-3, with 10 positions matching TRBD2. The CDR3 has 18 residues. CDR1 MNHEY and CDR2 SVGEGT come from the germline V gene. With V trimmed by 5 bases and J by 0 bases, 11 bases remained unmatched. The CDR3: CASSPLAGDATSTDTQYF. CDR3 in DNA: TGTGCCAGCAGTCCGCTAGCGGGGGACGCTACTAGCACAGATACGCAGTATTTT.

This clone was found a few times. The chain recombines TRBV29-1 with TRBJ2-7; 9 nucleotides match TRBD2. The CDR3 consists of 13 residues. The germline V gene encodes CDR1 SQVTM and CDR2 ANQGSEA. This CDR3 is CRDGRLADYEQYF. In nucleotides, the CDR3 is TGCAGGGACGGTCGACTAGCGGACTACGAGCAGTACTTC.

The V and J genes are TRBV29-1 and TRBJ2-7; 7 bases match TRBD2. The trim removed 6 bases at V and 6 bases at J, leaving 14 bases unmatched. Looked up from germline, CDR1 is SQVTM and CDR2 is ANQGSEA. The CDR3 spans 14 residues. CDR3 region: CSVGDRGGSGEQYF. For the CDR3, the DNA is TGCAGCGTCGGGGACCGGGGAGGGAGTGGCGAGCAGTACTTC.

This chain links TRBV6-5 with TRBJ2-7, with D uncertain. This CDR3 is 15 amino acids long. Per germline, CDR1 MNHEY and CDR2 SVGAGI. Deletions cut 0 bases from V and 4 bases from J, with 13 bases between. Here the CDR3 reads CASSYSGGRLYEQYF. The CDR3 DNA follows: TGTGCCAGCAGTTACTCCGGTGGGCGCCTATACGAGCAGTACTTC.

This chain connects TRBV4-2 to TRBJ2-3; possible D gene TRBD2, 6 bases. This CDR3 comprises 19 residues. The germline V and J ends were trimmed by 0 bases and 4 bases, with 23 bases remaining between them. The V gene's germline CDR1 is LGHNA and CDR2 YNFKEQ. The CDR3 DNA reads TGTGCCAGCAGCCAAGAGGCAACCGGTCCGGGAGCGGACCCAGATACGCAGTATTTT. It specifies CASSQEATGPGADPDTQYF.